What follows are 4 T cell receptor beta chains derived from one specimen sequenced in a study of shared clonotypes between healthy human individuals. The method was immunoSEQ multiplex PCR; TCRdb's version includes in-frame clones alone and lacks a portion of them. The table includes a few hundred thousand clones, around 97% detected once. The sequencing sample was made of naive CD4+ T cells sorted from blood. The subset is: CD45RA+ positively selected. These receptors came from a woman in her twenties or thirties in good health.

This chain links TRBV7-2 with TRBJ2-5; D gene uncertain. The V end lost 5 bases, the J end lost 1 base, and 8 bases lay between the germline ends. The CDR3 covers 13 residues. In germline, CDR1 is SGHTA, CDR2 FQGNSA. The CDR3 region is CASSPPGQETQYF. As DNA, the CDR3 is TGTGCCAGCAGCCCCCCGGGCCAAGAGACCCAGTACTTC.

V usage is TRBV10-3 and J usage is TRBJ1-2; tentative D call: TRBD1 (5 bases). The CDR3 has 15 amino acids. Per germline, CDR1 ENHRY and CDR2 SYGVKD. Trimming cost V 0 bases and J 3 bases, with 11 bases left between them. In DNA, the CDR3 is TGTGCCATCAGTGAGTCGGCGGGGGGATACTATGGCTACACCTTC. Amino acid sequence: CAISESAGGYYGYTF.

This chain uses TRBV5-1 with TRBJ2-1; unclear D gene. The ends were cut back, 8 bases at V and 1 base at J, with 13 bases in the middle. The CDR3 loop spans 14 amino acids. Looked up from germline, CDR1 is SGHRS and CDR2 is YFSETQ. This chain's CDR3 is CASVEAPSYNEQFF. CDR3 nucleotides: TGCGCCAGTGTTGAAGCGCCGTCCTACAATGAGCAGTTCTTC.

CDR3 nucleotides: TGTGCCAGCAGCGACAGGGGGGGGAACACTGAAGCTTTCTTT. As protein: CASSDRGGNTEAFF. V usage is TRBV16 and J usage is TRBJ1-1, with 9 bases that match TRBD1. The CDR3 spans 14 residues. The germline V gene encodes CDR1 KGHSY and CDR2 FQNENV. V lost 5 bases and J lost 1; bases outside the gene matches: 2.